Given below is one T cell receptor beta chain in context. These data belong to a study of T cells in Graves' hyperthyroidism and ophthalmopathy. A sample of blood taken at first hyperthyroidism diagnosis preceded any ophthalmopathy symptoms. The source material, RNA transcripts, was used to amplify TCR beta CDR3 regions. First-round RT-PCR with HTBI primers amplified the TCR CDR3 region. TCRdb reprocessed the multiplex PCR reads with MiXCR, giving one entry per CDR3 protein. Here the sample spans under 350,000 distinct CDR3 sequences, less than 30% being singletons. The CDR3 runs to 16 residues. Germline CDR1 and CDR2: MRHNA and SNTAGT. Germline trimming cut 2 bases from V and 3 bases from J; bases unmatched to any gene: 5.

The J gene is TRBJ2-2, the V gene TRBV6-4, with 8 bases identical to TRBD1. Sequenced sample: blood. The TCR was taken from a middle-aged man with Graves' hyperthyroidism that later progressed to Graves' ophthalmopathy. In nucleotides, the CDR3 is TGTGCCAGCAGTGACATTGGGACAGGCGACACCGGGGAGCTGTTTTTT. It specifies CASSDIGTGDTGELFF.